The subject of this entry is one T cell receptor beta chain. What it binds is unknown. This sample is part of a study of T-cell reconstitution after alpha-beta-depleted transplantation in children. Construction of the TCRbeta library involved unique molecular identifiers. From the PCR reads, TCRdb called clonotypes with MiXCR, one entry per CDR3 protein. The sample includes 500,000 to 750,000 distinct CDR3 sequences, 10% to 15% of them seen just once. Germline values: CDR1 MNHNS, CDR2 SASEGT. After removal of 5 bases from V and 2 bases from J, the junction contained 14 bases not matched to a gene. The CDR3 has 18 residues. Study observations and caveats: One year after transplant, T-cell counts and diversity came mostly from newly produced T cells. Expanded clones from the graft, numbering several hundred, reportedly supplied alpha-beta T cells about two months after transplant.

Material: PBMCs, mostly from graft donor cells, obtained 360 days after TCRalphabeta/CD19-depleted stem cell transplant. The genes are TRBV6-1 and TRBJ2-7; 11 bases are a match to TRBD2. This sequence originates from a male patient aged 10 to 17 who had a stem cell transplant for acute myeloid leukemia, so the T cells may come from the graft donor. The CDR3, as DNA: TGTGCCAGCAGTACCCGGGACCGTGGACTAGCGGGTCCCTACGAGCAGTACTTC. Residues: CASSTRDRGLAGPYEQYF.